A selection of T cell receptor beta chains follows, all from one sample in a study of blood T cell repertoires in COVID-19. Using immunoSEQ multiplex PCR, the repertoire was profiled, and TCRdb retains in-frame clones only, with some absent. The table records 100,000 or so clones, approximately 78% of them present only once. Sequencing used peripheral blood. The origin of the receptors is an elderly woman with acute or convalescent COVID-19. Both conserved end residues are part of each CDR3. The D gene is left open where the match is weak. Clone size is shown for a subset of rows, as once, few, many or a class of expanded clone.

V gene,CDR3 length,J gene,clone size,D gene,CDR3 protein,CDR3 DNA
TRBV27,13,TRBJ2-1,.,.,CASSLSSYNEQFF,TGTGCCAGCTCTTTGAGCTCCTACAATGAGCAGTTCTTC
TRBV6-1,18,TRBJ2-6,.,.,CASSEDSGPSSGANVLTF,TGTGCCAGCAGTGAGGACAGCGGACCAAGCTCTGGGGCCAACGTCCTGACTTTC
TRBV6-6,13,TRBJ1-5,once,TRBD1,CASRPDRAQPQHF,TGTGCCAGCAGGCCGGACAGGGCCCAGCCCCAGCATTTT
TRBV18,13,TRBJ1-4,.,.,CASSPRGSGKLFF,TGTGCCAGCTCACCGAGGGGGAGCGGAAAACTGTTTTTT
TRBV9,15,TRBJ2-3,.,TRBD2,CASSVSGLGTDTQYF,TGTGCCAGCAGCGTCTCCGGACTAGGCACAGATACGCAGTATTTT
TRBV5-1,14,TRBJ1-4,few,.,CASSLSGAGEKLFF,TGCGCCAGCAGCTTGTCGGGAGCAGGGGAAAAACTGTTTTTT
TRBV19,16,TRBJ1-3,.,.,CASRIQGRLSGNTIYF,TGTGCCAGTAGAATTCAGGGGCGCCTCTCTGGAAACACCATATATTTT
TRBV6-5,15,TRBJ2-3,.,.,CASSYSGTSTDTQYF,TGTGCCAGCAGTTACTCTGGGACTTCCACAGATACGCAGTATTTT
TRBV25-1,15,TRBJ1-6,.,.,CASSERAIGNSPLHF,TGTGCCAGCAGTGAGAGGGCAATTGGGAATTCACCCCTCCACTTT
TRBV5-1,14,TRBJ2-5,.,TRBD1,CASSLGTGTRAQYF,TGCGCCAGCAGCTTGGGGACAGGCACCAGGGCCCAGTACTTC
TRBV4-3,18,TRBJ2-1,.,TRBD2,CASSQDNPKAGTYNEQFF,TGCGCCAGCAGCCAAGATAATCCTAAAGCGGGGACGTACAATGAGCAGTTCTTC
TRBV11-2,16,TRBJ2-3,.,TRBD2,CASSLEGAGGRDTQYF,TGTGCCAGCAGCTTAGAGGGAGCGGGAGGCAGGGATACGCAGTATTTT
TRBV11-2,12,TRBJ1-1,.,.,CASSLGDTEAFF,TGTGCCAGCAGCTTGGGCGACACTGAAGCTTTCTTT
TRBV19,15,TRBJ1-1,.,.,CASSISTTARSKAFF,TGTGCCAGTAGTATCTCAACGACAGCGCGTAGTAAGGCTTTCTTT
TRBV18,15,TRBJ1-1,many,TRBD1,CASSTGGLGNTEAFF,TGTGCCAGCTCCACAGGGGGTTTGGGGAACACTGAAGCTTTCTTT
TRBV7-9,14,TRBJ1-4,.,TRBD1,CASSPDRGSVKLFF,TGTGCCAGCAGCCCGGACAGGGGGAGTGTCAAACTGTTTTTT
TRBV19,19,TRBJ2-2,.,TRBD2,CASSLIVTSGRANTGELFF,TGTGCCAGTAGCCTTATTGTGACTAGCGGGAGGGCAAACACCGGGGAGCTGTTTTTT
TRBV6-6,15,TRBJ2-1,.,TRBD2,CASRGAGVRVNEQFF,TGTGCCAGCAGGGGAGCGGGAGTCCGGGTCAATGAGCAGTTCTTC
TRBV12-3/TRBV12-4,13,TRBJ1-2,.,.,CASSYRDNYGYTF,TGTGCCAGCAGTTACAGGGATAACTATGGCTACACCTTC
TRBV10-3,15,TRBJ1-2,.,.,CAISADSRGKDGYTF,TGTGCCATCAGTGCCGACAGTAGGGGTAAGGATGGCTACACCTTC
TRBV7-8,13,TRBJ1-5,.,.,CASSSRESQPQHF,TGTGCCAGCAGCTCTAGGGAGAGTCAGCCCCAGCATTTT
TRBV5-1,15,TRBJ2-1,.,TRBD2,CASSFSGSSYNEQFF,TGCGCCAGCAGCTTTAGCGGGAGCTCGTACAATGAGCAGTTCTTC
TRBV19,14,TRBJ1-1,.,TRBD1,CASSIGTGVSEAFF,TGTGCCAGTAGTATCGGGACAGGAGTTTCTGAAGCTTTCTTT
TRBV6-6,14,TRBJ1-1,.,.,CASSYSYGNTEAFF,TGTGCCAGCAGTTACTCGTACGGGAACACTGAAGCTTTCTTT
TRBV10-3,12,TRBJ2-1,.,.,CAISAGNNEQFF,TGTGCCATCAGTGCAGGGAACAATGAGCAGTTCTTC
TRBV24-1,13,TRBJ2-2,.,TRBD2,CATSLAGNGELFF,TGTGCCACCAGCCTAGCGGGCAACGGGGAGCTGTTTTTT
TRBV5-8,16,TRBJ2-5,.,.,CASSLGSYGSQETQYF,TGTGCCAGCAGCTTGGGGAGTTACGGGAGCCAAGAGACCCAGTACTTC
TRBV28,15,TRBJ2-5,.,TRBD2,CASTQLAGGRETQYF,TGTGCCAGCACCCAACTAGCGGGAGGGAGGGAGACCCAGTACTTC
TRBV19,15,TRBJ1-4,.,.,CASRGSRDGGEKLFF,TGTGCCAGTAGGGGAAGCCGGGACGGGGGTGAAAAACTGTTTTTT
TRBV11-2,14,TRBJ2-1,.,TRBD2,CASSSGLAHNEQFF,TGTGCCAGCAGCTCGGGACTAGCGCACAATGAGCAGTTCTTC
TRBV5-1,15,TRBJ2-7,.,.,CASSLGKGWEDEQYF,TGCGCCAGCAGCTTAGGAAAAGGGTGGGAGGACGAGCAGTACTTC
TRBV24-1,16,TRBJ2-1,.,TRBD2,CATSARTSSFADEQFF,TGTGCCACCAGTGCCCGGACTAGCAGTTTTGCCGATGAGCAGTTCTTC
TRBV6-6,16,TRBJ2-3,.,TRBD2,CASRPSLSGSTDTQYF,TGTGCCAGCAGACCCTCGTTGAGCGGGAGTACAGATACGCAGTATTTT
TRBV19,15,TRBJ2-3,.,TRBD2,CASTDNLAGVDTQYF,TGTGCCAGTACCGATAATCTAGCGGGAGTTGATACGCAGTATTTT
TRBV18,12,TRBJ1-1,.,.,CASSLGQTEAFF,TGTGCCAGCTCACTCGGACAGACTGAAGCTTTCTTT
TRBV19,15,TRBJ1-5,.,.,CASSIKEGRNQPQHF,TGTGCCAGTAGTATTAAGGAGGGCCGCAATCAGCCCCAGCATTTT
TRBV19,18,TRBJ2-1,.,TRBD2,CASSMRSSGRAGEDEQFF,TGTGCCAGTAGTATGAGATCTAGCGGGAGGGCCGGAGAGGATGAGCAGTTCTTC
TRBV2,15,TRBJ2-5,few,TRBD1,CASTSKRTGVETQYF,TGTGCCAGCACCTCTAAAAGAACAGGGGTGGAGACCCAGTACTTC
TRBV19,13,TRBJ1-5,.,.,CASSVGGNQPQHF,TGTGCCAGTAGTGTCGGGGGAAATCAGCCCCAGCATTTT
TRBV5-1,15,TRBJ2-2,.,TRBD2,CASSLAGGSTGELFF,TGCGCCAGCAGTTTAGCGGGAGGATCAACCGGGGAGCTGTTTTTT
TRBV9,13,TRBJ2-3,.,.,CASSFVPTDTQYF,TGTGCCAGCAGCTTCGTCCCCACAGATACGCAGTATTTT
TRBV28,13,TRBJ2-7,.,.,CASTETTPYEQYF,TGTGCCAGCACTGAAACAACACCCTACGAGCAGTACTTC
TRBV5-5,14,TRBJ2-6,.,.,CASSRSSGANVLTF,TGTGCCAGCAGCCGCAGCTCTGGGGCCAACGTCCTGACTTTC
TRBV4-1,15,TRBJ2-1,.,.,CASSQGSGSYNEQFF,TGCGCCAGCAGCCAGGGTAGCGGCTCCTACAATGAGCAGTTCTTC
TRBV27,14,TRBJ1-2,.,TRBD1,CASSLQGAGYGYTF,TGTGCCAGCAGTTTACAGGGGGCAGGCTATGGCTACACCTTC
TRBV15,14,TRBJ2-1,.,.,CATSRRRGESEQFF,TGTGCCACCAGCAGACGGCGGGGTGAGAGTGAGCAGTTCTTC
TRBV3-1/TRBV3-2,15,TRBJ2-7,once,.,CASSHDRLANYEQYF,TGTGCCAGCAGCCATGACCGACTGGCAAACTACGAGCAGTACTTC
TRBV19,15,TRBJ2-4,.,TRBD1,CASSPGGTGAVIQYF,TGTGCCAGTAGTCCGGGAGGGACAGGGGCGGTCATTCAGTACTTC
TRBV18,17,TRBJ2-6,.,TRBD1,CASSRGQGASGANVLTF,TGTGCCAGCTCACGCGGACAGGGGGCCTCTGGGGCCAACGTCCTGACTTTC
TRBV29-1,16,TRBJ1-1,.,.,CSVVVLPGQANTEAFF,TGCAGCGTTGTGGTATTGCCGGGACAAGCGAACACTGAAGCTTTCTTT
TRBV3-1/TRBV3-2,13,TRBJ1-1,.,.,CASSLRYNTEAFF,TGTGCCAGCAGCCTACGCTACAACACTGAAGCTTTCTTT
TRBV10-2,17,TRBJ2-6,.,.,CASSAQGISTGANVLTF,TGCGCCAGCAGTGCCCAGGGCATATCAACTGGGGCCAACGTCCTGACTTTC